This T cell receptor (beta chain) was obtained from a study of neurological immune-mediated disorders. Study results and caveats: No sharing of CDR3 amino acid sequences was observed among expanded clones across subjects, suggesting private repertoires in all groups.

With regard to this clonotype: The target antigen is unknown.

Each TCR transcript was tagged with a 10-nucleotide random UMI during 5'RACE. TCRdb reanalysed the 5' RACE reads using MiXCR and keeps one entry per CDR3 protein. In the table there are 77,000 or so distinct CDR3 sequences, under 10% of which are singletons. The V gene lost 6 bases and the J gene lost 8 bases, with 17 bases spanning the gap. Looked up from germline, CDR1 is SEHNR and CDR2 is FQNEAQ (reference sequence). The CDR3 runs 14 residues. The source of this sequence is a man aged 45-60 years in good health. The specimen sequenced was PBMCs. The V and J genes are TRBV7-9 and TRBJ2-1; D is possibly TRBD2 (6 bases). The CDR3 protein is CASRLTGVVHEQFF. CDR3 bases: TGTGCCAGCAGACTTACGGGGGTTGTCCATGAGCAGTTCTTC.